This T cell receptor (beta chain) was obtained from a study of technical replicates of blood from a handful of donors (dated by TCRdb to about 2017). As regards this clone: There is no known antigen for this receptor. No base qualities exist here, and no much larger clone lies one base off it.

The germline V gene sets CDR1 to ENHRY and CDR2 to SYGVKD. From the cysteine through the phenylalanine, the CDR3 covers 17 amino acids. Here the CDR3 DNA is all that survives: 51 bases in frame from base 1. Unmatched junction bases come to 14, with V trimmed by 7 bases and J by 4 bases. The library was made by the immunoSEQ multiplex PCR assay. TCRdb took over this immuneACCESS table, retaining in-frame rearrangements with V and J assigned. Such tables are incomplete; in checked studies, under half of the missing clones stem from an unresolved V gene, and the remainder is unexplained. This sample gives tens of thousands of clones in total; 97% of them show up just once. The ten largest clones take up around 0.31% of the sample.

This sequence was found in a human donor in good health. The chain was built from TRBV10-3 and TRBJ2-1; 9 nucleotides in the junction match TRBD1. The sequenced sample was T cells isolated from PBMCs. The CDR3 reads CAIKRTGAAEGYNEQFF. The DNA is TGTGCCATCAAGAGGACAGGGGCGGCGGAGGGGTACAATGAGCAGTTCTTC.